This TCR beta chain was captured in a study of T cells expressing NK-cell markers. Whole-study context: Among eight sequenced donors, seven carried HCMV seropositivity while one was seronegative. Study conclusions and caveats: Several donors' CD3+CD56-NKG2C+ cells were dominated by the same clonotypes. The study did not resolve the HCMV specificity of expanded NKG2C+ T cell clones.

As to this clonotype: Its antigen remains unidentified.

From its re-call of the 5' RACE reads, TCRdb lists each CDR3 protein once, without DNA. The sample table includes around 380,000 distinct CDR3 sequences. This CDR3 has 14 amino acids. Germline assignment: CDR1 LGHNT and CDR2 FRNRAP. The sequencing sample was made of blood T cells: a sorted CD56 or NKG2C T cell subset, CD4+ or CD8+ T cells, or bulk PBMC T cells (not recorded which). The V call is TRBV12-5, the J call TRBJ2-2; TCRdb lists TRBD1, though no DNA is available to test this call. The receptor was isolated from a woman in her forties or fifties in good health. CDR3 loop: CASGTPRAVGELFF.